The entry below describes one T cell receptor beta chain. Its target is unknown. This specimen belongs to a study of pediatric ulcerative colitis. Study-level points and caveats: Ulcerative colitis patients shared more blood-rectal clones than controls.

V dropped 0 bases and J dropped 5; count of bases not matched to a gene: 6. The CDR3 is 15 residues long. Looked up from germline, CDR1 is SGHRS and CDR2 is YFSETQ. The survey-level immunoSEQ assay was used. The repertoire was sequenced with immunoSEQ multiplex PCR; TCRdb's copy has only in-frame clones and lacks some. Here the sample spans approximately 30,000 clones, roughly four fifths being singletons. Colonoscopy and blood draw happened at the same time. Sequenced material: blood. The receptor comes from a boy younger than 18 with severe ulcerative colitis. The genes are TRBV5-1 and TRBJ2-7; the match to TRBD2 covers 9 bases. The CDR3 DNA follows: TGCGCCAGCAGCTTGGATGGGACTAGCTTCGACGAGCAGTACTTC. Translating gives CASSLDGTSFDEQYF.